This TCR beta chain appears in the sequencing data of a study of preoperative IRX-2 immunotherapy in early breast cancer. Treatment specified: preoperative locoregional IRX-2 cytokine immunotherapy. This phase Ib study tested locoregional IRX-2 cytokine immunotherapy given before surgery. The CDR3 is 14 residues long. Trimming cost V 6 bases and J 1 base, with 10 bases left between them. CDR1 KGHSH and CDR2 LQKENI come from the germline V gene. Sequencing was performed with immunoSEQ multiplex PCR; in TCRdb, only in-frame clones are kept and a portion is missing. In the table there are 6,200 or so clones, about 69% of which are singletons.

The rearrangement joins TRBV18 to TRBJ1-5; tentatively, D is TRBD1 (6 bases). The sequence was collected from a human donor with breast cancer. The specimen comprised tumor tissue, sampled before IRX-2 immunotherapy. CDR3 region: CASSVDRSNQPQHF. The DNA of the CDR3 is TGTGCCAGCTCCGTAGACAGGAGCAATCAGCCCCAGCATTTT.